This is a list of T cell receptor beta chains from one sample in a study of blood T cell repertoires in COVID-19. Sequencing used immunoSEQ multiplex PCR; TCRdb keeps in-frame clones, though not all of them. Of 150,000 to 200,000 clones in the sample, roughly 88% were seen once. The sequenced sample was peripheral blood. The source is an elderly woman with acute or convalescent COVID-19. Both conserved end residues are part of each CDR3. A D gene is named only where the DNA matches it firmly. Only some rows state a clone size, as once, few, many or a class for expanded clones.

V gene,J gene,D gene,clone size,CDR3 protein,CDR3 DNA
TRBV19,TRBJ1-4,NA,NA,CASIGTGTTNEKLFF,TGTGCCAGTATAGGAACAGGAACAACTAATGAAAAACTGTTTTTT
TRBV3-1/TRBV3-2,TRBJ1-1,NA,NA,CASSQVKNTEAFF,TGTGCCAGCAGCCAAGTAAAGAACACTGAAGCTTTCTTT
TRBV6-2/TRBV6-3,TRBJ2-7,TRBD1,few,CASSYGTGGTSSEYF,TGTGCCAGCAGTTACGGGACAGGGGGGACTAGCTCGGAGTACTTC
TRBV19,TRBJ1-3,TRBD1,NA,CASTKGGSISGNTIYF,TGTGCCAGTACCAAAGGGGGCTCCATCTCTGGAAACACCATATATTTT
TRBV11-2,TRBJ2-2,TRBD1,few,CASRLGTGGPGELFF,TGTGCCAGCAGACTTGGGACAGGGGGTCCCGGGGAGCTGTTTTTT
TRBV5-6,TRBJ1-2,NA,NA,CASTGETGGYTF,TGTGCCAGCACCGGGGAGACGGGTGGCTACACCTTC
TRBV5-1,TRBJ2-2,NA,NA,CASSLGVGVTGELFF,TGCGCCAGCAGCTTGGGGGTTGGAGTCACCGGGGAGCTGTTTTTT
TRBV6-2/TRBV6-3,TRBJ2-6,NA,NA,CASSYPAMSYSGANVLTF,TGTGCCAGCAGTTACCCCGCGATGTCGTACTCTGGGGCCAACGTCCTGACTTTC
TRBV3-1/TRBV3-2,TRBJ2-5,TRBD1,NA,CASSQPLATGGSGTQYF,TGTGCCAGCAGCCAACCCCTGGCGACAGGGGGCTCGGGGACCCAGTACTTC
TRBV29-1,TRBJ1-2,TRBD1,many,CSVERQGRNYGYTF,TGCAGCGTTGAACGACAGGGGAGGAACTATGGCTACACCTTC
TRBV21-1,TRBJ1-1,NA,few,CASSPRQGERGTEAFF,TGTGCCAGCAGCCCCCGACAGGGGGAAAGGGGCACTGAAGCTTTCTTT
TRBV2,TRBJ1-5,NA,NA,CASSEQLGGNQPQHF,TGTGCCAGCAGTGAACAGCTAGGGGGCAATCAGCCCCAGCATTTT
TRBV29-1,TRBJ2-7,NA,NA,CSASKSYEQYF,TGCAGCGCGAGCAAGTCCTACGAGCAGTACTTC
TRBV18,TRBJ1-6,TRBD1,NA,CASSTGQSSYNSPLHF,TGTGCCAGCTCGACGGGACAGAGCTCCTATAATTCACCCCTCCACTTT
TRBV7-9,TRBJ2-7,NA,NA,CASSGTAYEQYF,TGTGCCAGCAGCGGGACTGCGTACGAGCAGTACTTC
TRBV28,TRBJ2-7,TRBD1,NA,CASSPWTGEPHEQYF,TGTGCCAGCAGTCCCTGGACAGGGGAACCGCACGAGCAGTACTTC
TRBV19,TRBJ1-6,TRBD1,NA,CASSIAGQLSGSPLHF,TGTGCCAGTAGTATAGCGGGACAGCTATCGGGGTCACCCCTCCACTTT
TRBV6-5,TRBJ1-4,TRBD1,NA,CASTQTQGVDEKLFF,TGTGCCAGCACGCAAACCCAGGGGGTGGATGAAAAACTGTTTTTT
TRBV2,TRBJ2-7,TRBD2,once,CASSTGLAGGPEQYF,TGTGCCAGCAGTACGGGACTAGCGGGAGGGCCCGAGCAGTACTTC
TRBV5-1,TRBJ2-3,TRBD2,NA,CASSLGTRPDTQYF,TGCGCCAGCAGCCTAGGGACTAGGCCAGATACGCAGTATTTT
TRBV5-1,TRBJ1-2,NA,NA,CASSLAQEANGYTF,TGCGCCAGCAGCTTGGCCCAGGAGGCCAACGGCTACACCTTC
TRBV7-5,TRBJ2-5,NA,NA,CVRSGTGDGETQYF,TGTGTCAGGAGTGGGACAGGGGATGGGGAGACCCAGTACTTC
TRBV5-1,TRBJ2-5,TRBD2,NA,CASSLAGGQETQYF,TGCGCCAGCAGCTTGGCGGGGGGGCAAGAGACCCAGTACTTC
TRBV27,TRBJ1-1,NA,NA,CASSLGGRGWGTEAFF,TGTGCCAGCAGTTTGGGTGGTAGGGGTTGGGGCACTGAAGCTTTCTTT
TRBV27,TRBJ1-2,NA,once,CASSPNGGTYGYTF,TGTGCCAGCAGCCCTAACGGAGGGACCTATGGCTACACCTTC
TRBV5-6,TRBJ2-7,TRBD2,NA,CASRGGGSNYEQYF,TGTGCCAGCAGGGGCGGGGGTTCGAACTACGAGCAGTACTTC
TRBV6-6,TRBJ2-1,TRBD2,NA,CASSYVVGLAGNEQFF,TGTGCCAGCAGTTACGTGGTAGGACTAGCAGGCAATGAGCAGTTCTTC
TRBV5-1,TRBJ2-7,TRBD1,NA,CASSVPGQAYYEQYF,TGCGCCAGCAGCGTTCCGGGACAGGCCTACTACGAGCAGTACTTC
TRBV5-1,TRBJ2-5,TRBD2,NA,CASSLGGGAGGETQYF,TGCGCCAGCAGCTTGGGGGGAGGGGCCGGTGGAGAGACCCAGTACTTC
TRBV11-2,TRBJ2-1,TRBD2,NA,CASSSRLAGDGNEQFF,TGTGCCAGCAGCTCCCGACTAGCGGGGGATGGGAATGAGCAGTTCTTC
TRBV5-1,TRBJ1-1,NA,once,CASSGLGVNTEAFF,TGCGCCAGCAGCGGGCTTGGCGTGAACACTGAAGCTTTCTTT
TRBV5-4,TRBJ1-2,TRBD1,NA,CASSLPTGGYYGYTF,TGTGCCAGCAGCTTGCCCACAGGGGGCTACTATGGCTACACCTTC
TRBV19,TRBJ2-1,TRBD2,NA,CASRITASGDYNEQFF,TGTGCCAGTAGGATAACCGCTAGCGGAGACTACAATGAGCAGTTCTTC
TRBV6-4,TRBJ2-1,TRBD1,NA,CASSWDRESDEQFF,TGTGCCAGCAGCTGGGACAGGGAGAGCGATGAGCAGTTCTTC
TRBV9,TRBJ1-2,TRBD1,NA,CASSGLQGASYGYTF,TGTGCCAGCAGCGGCCTACAGGGGGCGAGCTATGGCTACACCTTC
TRBV7-8,TRBJ1-6,NA,NA,CASSLADSYNSPLHF,TGTGCCAGCAGCTTAGCAGACAGCTATAATTCACCCCTCCACTTT